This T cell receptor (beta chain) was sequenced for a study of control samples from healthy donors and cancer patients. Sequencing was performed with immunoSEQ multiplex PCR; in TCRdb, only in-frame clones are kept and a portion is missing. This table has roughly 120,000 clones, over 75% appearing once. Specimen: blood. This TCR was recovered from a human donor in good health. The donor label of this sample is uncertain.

In DNA form, the CDR3 reads TGCGCCAGCAGCTTTAGCGGGGGGGCTACCGGGGAGCTGTTTTTT. Protein product: CASSFSGGATGELFF. V and J are TRBV5-1 and TRBJ2-2; 11 bases are a match to TRBD2. Germline V gives CDR1 SGHRS, CDR2 YFSETQ. J gave up 5 bases and V 2 bases, and 2 bases lay outside the gene matches. This CDR3 is built from 15 residues.